These T cell receptor beta chains were read from a single sample in a study of blood T cell repertoires in COVID-19. Measured with immunoSEQ multiplex PCR; TCRdb has only the in-frame clones, and not every one. The repertoire holds about 43,000 clones, with roughly 80% as singletons. Specimen: peripheral blood. Receptor source: a woman in her sixties or seventies with acute or convalescent COVID-19. Each CDR3 is given without its conserved first and last residue. The D gene is left open where the match is weak.

d_call j_call v_call cdr3_aa
TRBD1 TRBJ2-2 TRBV5-4 ASSTGQSNTGELF
TRBD1 TRBJ2-2 TRBV7-6 ASSSRDRGPGTGELF
TRBD2 TRBJ2-5 TRBV7-3 ASSVTSGGPQETQY
TRBD2 TRBJ2-4 TRBV7-2 ASSSSGAKNIQY
- TRBJ1-4 TRBV5-1 ASSLGATNEKLF
- TRBJ2-7 TRBV5-4 ASSFKTGGAYEQY
TRBD1 TRBJ2-7 TRBV5-1 ASSLEGQGLTEQY
TRBD2 TRBJ2-7 TRBV6-5 ASSLGLAEDEQY
- TRBJ1-1 TRBV13 ASSSTGSFMNTEAF
TRBD1 TRBJ2-2 TRBV7-2 ASSFDRARPGELF
- TRBJ2-7 TRBV3-1/TRBV3-2 ASSQGGGVEQY
TRBD2 TRBJ2-3 TRBV5-1 ASSFLAGALSSTDTQY
TRBD1 TRBJ2-1 TRBV30 AFSPGQRHEQF
- TRBJ2-3 TRBV9 ASSVEVYTDTQY
- TRBJ2-2 TRBV18 ASSGRGNTGELF
TRBD1 TRBJ1-6 TRBV15 ATSRDSGTAGSPLH
- TRBJ2-7 TRBV30 AWSLGGPEAYEQY
TRBD1 TRBJ1-1 TRBV19 ASAKDRVTMNTEAF
TRBD2 TRBJ2-1 TRBV27 ASMAGSGVGEQF
- TRBJ1-2 TRBV12-3/TRBV12-4 ASSSQNYGYT
TRBD2 TRBJ2-2 TRBV19 ASSIGGGTGELF
- TRBJ1-6 TRBV30 AWSSGDNSPLH
TRBD1 TRBJ2-7 TRBV25-1 ASSATGVEQY
- TRBJ2-4 TRBV6-5 ASSYFFPSAKNIQY
TRBD1 TRBJ1-6 TRBV27 ASSRTGDGSPLH
- TRBJ2-3 TRBV30 AWSKATDTQY
TRBD2 TRBJ2-5 TRBV19 ASRDGGAETQY
TRBD2 TRBJ2-3 TRBV3-1/TRBV3-2 ASSQLAGGPDTQY
- TRBJ2-7 TRBV7-3 ASSLAGQKSYEQY
- TRBJ2-3 TRBV20-1 SASGAGPGDTQY
- TRBJ1-1 TRBV7-2 ASSLQSSGDTEAF
TRBD1 TRBJ1-6 TRBV15 ATSRDRTGYSPLH
- TRBJ2-1 TRBV29-1 SGGEAVYNEQF
- TRBJ2-1 TRBV20-1 SAPNYNEQF
- TRBJ2-1 TRBV11-2 ASSLGTGYNEQF
- TRBJ1-2 TRBV29-1 SARTGGNYGYT
TRBD2 TRBJ2-1 TRBV11-2 ASSQLAEAYNEQF
TRBD1 TRBJ2-1 TRBV27 ASSFNRGPISYNEQF
- TRBJ2-7 TRBV7-8 ASSYEGSSNYEQY
TRBD1 TRBJ1-2 TRBV30 AWINRGLGYT
TRBD1 TRBJ1-4 TRBV29-1 SVHRGLDEKLF
- TRBJ2-5 TRBV6-5 ASSPRGETQY
TRBD1 TRBJ1-1 TRBV6-4 ASSDSGDRDEAF
TRBD2 TRBJ2-2 TRBV7-3 ASSASGGVVRTGELF
- TRBJ1-2 TRBV29-1 SVGTDNYGYT
TRBD1 TRBJ1-2 TRBV27 ASRYTGTDYGYT
TRBD1 TRBJ1-3 TRBV15 ATDDREAGNTIY
- TRBJ2-5 TRBV7-9 ASSLKQGGVETQY
- TRBJ2-7 TRBV10-3 AISYGELSYEQY
TRBD1 TRBJ1-6 TRBV27 ASSYRQGDSPLH
- TRBJ2-3 TRBV7-9 ASSTTASGTQY
- TRBJ1-2 TRBV27 ASRPYAGEIGYGYT
TRBD2 TRBJ2-2 TRBV20-1 SASFSSGVGELF
- TRBJ1-2 TRBV5-1 ASSLAGVDGYT
- TRBJ1-5 TRBV27 ASSLGLNSNQPQH
TRBD1 TRBJ1-6 TRBV7-2 ASSLKAGTGPTGNSPLH
- TRBJ1-4 TRBV6-5 ASSPRGINEKLF
- TRBJ1-5 TRBV7-2 ASSSMNQPQH
TRBD2 TRBJ2-1 TRBV7-8 ASSLILADPNEQF
- TRBJ2-1 TRBV30 ASLPRGGSYNEQF